In its sample, the clone carrying this T cell receptor (beta chain) was seen many times. This record comes from a study of tumor and adjacent non-tumor tissue in lung cancer. No cell sorting was done before RNA was extracted from the tissue. Germline CDR1 MNHNS, CDR2 SASEGT. This CDR3 contains 15 residues. The ends lost 0 bases at V and 3 bases at J; junction bases unmatched: 1. TCRbeta libraries were built with three rounds of nested PCR, modified from ARM-PCR. TCRdb re-called the multiplex PCR reads with MiXCR, one entry per CDR3 protein. The sample includes 100,000 to 150,000 distinct CDR3 sequences, 55% to 75% of them seen just once.

This clonotype was sampled from a man aged 30-40 years with non-small cell lung cancer. The V call is TRBV6-1, the J call TRBJ2-3; 9 positions match TRBD2. Sequencing was performed on lung tumor tissue. CDR3 residues: CASSEAAGGTDTQYF. CDR3 DNA: TGTGCCAGCAGTGAAGCAGCGGGGGGAACAGATACGCAGTATTTT.